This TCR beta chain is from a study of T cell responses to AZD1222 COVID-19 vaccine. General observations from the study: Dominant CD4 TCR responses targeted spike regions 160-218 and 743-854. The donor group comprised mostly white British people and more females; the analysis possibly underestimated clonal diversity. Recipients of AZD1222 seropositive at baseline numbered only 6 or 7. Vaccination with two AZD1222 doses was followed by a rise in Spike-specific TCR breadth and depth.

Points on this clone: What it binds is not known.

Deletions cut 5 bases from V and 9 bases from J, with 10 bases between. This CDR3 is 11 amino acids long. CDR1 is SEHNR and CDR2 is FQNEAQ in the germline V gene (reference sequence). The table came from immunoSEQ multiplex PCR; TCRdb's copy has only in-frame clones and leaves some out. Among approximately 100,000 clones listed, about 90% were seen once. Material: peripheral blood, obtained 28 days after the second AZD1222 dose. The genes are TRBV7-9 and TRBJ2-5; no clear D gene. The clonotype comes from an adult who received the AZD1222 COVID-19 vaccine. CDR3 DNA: TGTGCCAGCAGCCCGAGTTGGGCCCAGTACTTC. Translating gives CASSPSWAQYF.